A selection of T cell receptor beta chains follows, all from one sample in a study of cytomegalovirus exposure and HLA in healthy donors. Profiled with immunoSEQ multiplex PCR; TCRdb holds only in-frame clones, not every one. Of approximately 140,000 clones detected, roughly 84% appear once; the ten largest clones hold approximately 2.4%. Sequencing input: PBMCs. Receptor source: a man in his fifties or sixties in good health and CMV-seronegative. CDR3s include the opening cysteine and the closing phenylalanine or tryptophan. Fields, in order: D gene, clone size, V gene, J gene, CDR3 DNA, CDR3 protein. The D gene is left open where the match is weak. Some rows mark clone size as missing; the rest say once, few, many or name a class of expanded clone.

>NA|few|TRBV15|TRBJ2-7
TGTGCCACCAGCAGAGAGGCAGGGAACTACGAGCAGTACTTC
CATSREAGNYEQYF
>TRBD1|NA|TRBV6-5|TRBJ2-7
TGTGCCAGCAGTTGGGACAGGGGGCGTAAAGAGCAGTACTTC
CASSWDRGRKEQYF
>NA|NA|TRBV27|TRBJ1-1
TGTGCCAGCAGTTTATCTCCAGGGGTGCACACTGAAGCTTTCTTT
CASSLSPGVHTEAFF
>NA|NA|TRBV5-1|TRBJ2-5
TGCGCCAGCAGCCCACAAGGCAGGGAAGAGACCCAGTACTTC
CASSPQGREETQYF
>TRBD1|NA|TRBV6-6|TRBJ1-1
TGTGCCAGCAGTGGCCCGGGACAGGGTTCGTCTGAAGCTTTCTTT
CASSGPGQGSSEAFF
>NA|NA|TRBV4-1|TRBJ2-2
TGCGCCACCAAGACAGGAATTCTCACCGGGGAGCTGTTTTTT
CATKTGILTGELFF
>TRBD1|NA|TRBV15|TRBJ2-3
TGTGCCACCAGCGGACAGGGTCATCTGGCCGATACGCAGTATTTT
CATSGQGHLADTQYF
>NA|once|TRBV7-9|TRBJ1-1
TGTGCCAGCAGCTTAGTTTCTCGAAGGGAGACTGAAGCTTTCTTT
CASSLVSRRETEAFF
>NA|NA|TRBV15|TRBJ1-1
TGTGCCACCAGCAGAGATGGAGTGAACACTGAAGCTTTCTTT
CATSRDGVNTEAFF
>NA|few|TRBV6-5|TRBJ1-4
TGTGCCAGCAGCCGGGTGGGAGGCGGCGAAAAACTGTTTTTT
CASSRVGGGEKLFF
>TRBD1|NA|TRBV25-1|TRBJ1-2
TGTGCCAGCAGTGAATTGGTGGACAGGGGCTATGGCTACACCTTC
CASSELVDRGYGYTF
>NA|NA|TRBV15|TRBJ2-5
TGTGCCACCAGCAGAGGTGGGCAGGGTAGGGAGACCCAGTACTTC
CATSRGGQGRETQYF
>TRBD2|NA|TRBV29-1|TRBJ2-7
TGCAGCGTTACTAGCGCCTACGAGCAGTACTTC
CSVTSAYEQYF
>NA|NA|TRBV6-5|TRBJ1-5
TGTGCCAGCAGTCTTACACGGGATCAGCCCCAGCATTTT
CASSLTRDQPQHF
>NA|NA|TRBV30|TRBJ1-1
TGTGCCTGGAGTCCGTACAATTCTGAAGCTTTCTTT
CAWSPYNSEAFF
>NA|NA|TRBV15|TRBJ2-7
TGTGCCACCAGCAGAAACAGACAGGGAGGCTACGAGCAGTACTTC
CATSRNRQGGYEQYF
>TRBD2|NA|TRBV4-1|TRBJ2-1
TGCGCCAGCAGCCAAGATCTTCAGCGGGGGGTCAATGAGCAGTTCTTC
CASSQDLQRGVNEQFF
>NA|NA|TRBV11-2|TRBJ1-1
TGTGCCAGCAGCTTAGTCAGGGGCCCGCTTGAAGCTTTCTTT
CASSLVRGPLEAFF
>NA|NA|TRBV7-9|TRBJ2-5
TGTGCCAGCAGGTCCGTTCAAGAGACCCAGTACTTC
CASRSVQETQYF
>TRBD1|NA|TRBV7-2|TRBJ2-6
TGTGCCAGCAGCGTACAGGGGTTCGGGGCCAACGTCCTGACTTTC
CASSVQGFGANVLTF
>TRBD1|NA|TRBV15|TRBJ1-5
TGTGCCACCAGCAGAGAGGGACAGACCAATCAGCCCCAGCATTTT
CATSREGQTNQPQHF
>TRBD1|NA|TRBV7-9|TRBJ2-5
TGTGCCAGCAGCTTCCAGGGGGCCTACCAAGAGACCCAGTACTTC
CASSFQGAYQETQYF
>TRBD1|NA|TRBV27|TRBJ1-2
TGTGCCAGCTCCTACAGGGGCGGTTATGGCTACACCTTC
CASSYRGGYGYTF
>TRBD2|NA|TRBV9|TRBJ2-1
TGTGCCAGCAGCGTACAGACTAGCGGGGGGCAGGGTGAGCAGTTCTTC
CASSVQTSGGQGEQFF
>NA|NA|TRBV19|TRBJ1-5
TGTGCCAGTAGTTACAGGGCTAGCAATCAGCCCCAGCATTTT
CASSYRASNQPQHF
>NA|NA|TRBV30|TRBJ2-3
TGTGCCTGCTCAAGTGGGGCGACAGCAACTAGCACAGATACGCAGTATTTT
CACSSGATATSTDTQYF
>TRBD1|NA|TRBV7-3|TRBJ2-2
TGTGCCAGCAGCCCGGCAGGGGGCCTGGGCGGGGAGCTGTTTTTT
CASSPAGGLGGELFF
>NA|few|TRBV5-6|TRBJ1-1
TGTGCCAGCAGCTTGGAGGGGTTACAGGACATGAACACTGAAGCTTTCTTT
CASSLEGLQDMNTEAFF
>TRBD1|NA|TRBV5-5|TRBJ1-1
TGTGCCAGCAGCTCGTCAGGGGGTCTCACTGAAGCTTTCTTT
CASSSSGGLTEAFF
>NA|once|TRBV7-9|TRBJ1-3
TGTGCCAGCAGCTCCCACACCGGACTGACGACTGGAAACACCATATATTTT
CASSSHTGLTTGNTIYF
>NA|once|TRBV9|TRBJ2-5
TGTGCCAGCAGCGTAGCTAGCTGGGAGACCCAGTACTTC
CASSVASWETQYF
>NA|once|TRBV7-6|TRBJ2-1
TGTGCCAGCAGCCTACGGGGGCGGGGGAGCTCCTACAATGAGCAGTTCTTC
CASSLRGRGSSYNEQFF
>TRBD2|NA|TRBV11-2|TRBJ2-1
TGTGCCAGCAGCTTACTAGCGGGAAGTTCCTACAATGAGCAGTTCTTC
CASSLLAGSSYNEQFF
>NA|few|TRBV19|TRBJ1-1
TGTGCCAGTAGTGCAACCGGGGGTAGGACTGAAGCTTTCTTT
CASSATGGRTEAFF
>NA|NA|TRBV19|TRBJ1-2
TGTGCCAGTAGCGCAGCTAACTATGGCTACACCTTC
CASSAANYGYTF
>NA|NA|TRBV2|TRBJ1-5
TGTGCCAGCAGTGAGGGGGCCCGTGGACAGCCCCAGCATTTT
CASSEGARGQPQHF
>NA|NA|TRBV30|TRBJ2-7
TGTGCCTGGAGTTGGCAGGGGATCTACGAGCAGTACTTC
CAWSWQGIYEQYF
>NA|NA|TRBV5-1|TRBJ1-4
TGCGCCAGCAGCCGACTGCAGGGCGGAACTAATGAAAAACTGTTTTTT
CASSRLQGGTNEKLFF
>NA|few|TRBV6-4|TRBJ1-5
TGTGCCAGCAGTGACGAGGCCGGACAGCCCCAGCATTTT
CASSDEAGQPQHF
>NA|NA|TRBV30|TRBJ1-5
TGTGCCTGGGCTACGGGGAGAGGAAATCAGCCCCAGCATTTT
CAWATGRGNQPQHF
>NA|NA|TRBV6-1|TRBJ2-3
TGTGCCAGCAGTGAAGCGGGGGGAGATACGCAGTATTTT
CASSEAGGDTQYF
>NA|NA|TRBV5-6|TRBJ2-7
TGTGCCAGCAGCTTGGGGAGCTCCTACGAGCAGTACTTC
CASSLGSSYEQYF
>NA|NA|TRBV19|TRBJ2-3
TGTGCCAGTAGTATAACTTCCAGGGGAGGCACAGATACGCAGTATTTT
CASSITSRGGTDTQYF
>NA|NA|TRBV27|TRBJ2-1
TGTGCCAGCAGTTTATCTGGGGGACACCCTTCCTACAATGAGCAGTTCTTC
CASSLSGGHPSYNEQFF
>NA|NA|TRBV10-2|TRBJ2-1
TGCGCCAGCAGAGAGCGGGACACTGAGCAGTTCTTC
CASRERDTEQFF
>TRBD2|NA|TRBV6-8|TRBJ2-7
TGTGCCAGCAGTCACCGGGGCGGGGGGCCCGCAGAGCAGTACTTC
CASSHRGGGPAEQYF
>TRBD2|NA|TRBV5-4|TRBJ2-5
TGTGCCAGCAGCCTAACTAGCGGGGTGGAAGAGACCCAGTACTTC
CASSLTSGVEETQYF
>NA|NA|TRBV25-1|TRBJ1-1
TGTGCCAGCAGCATGATGACAGGCACTGAAGCTTTCTTT
CASSMMTGTEAFF
>NA|few|TRBV19|TRBJ1-2
TGTGCCAGTAGTATAGAGGACTGGCAGGGCTACACCTTC
CASSIEDWQGYTF
>TRBD1|NA|TRBV5-1|TRBJ2-2
TGCGCCAGCAGCAAGGGACAGGGACGAACCGGGGAGCTGTTTTTT
CASSKGQGRTGELFF
>NA|NA|TRBV7-6|TRBJ1-1
TGTGCCAGCAGCCTGGGGGGTAAGGGCGGCCACACTGAAGCTTTCTTT
CASSLGGKGGHTEAFF
>NA|NA|TRBV6-1|TRBJ1-6
TGTGCCAGCAGTGAAGCGTTGCGGAGCTCCTATAATTCCCCCCTCCACTTT
CASSEALRSSYNSPLHF
>TRBD1|once|TRBV19|TRBJ2-2
TGTGCCAGTAGTATAGCACAGGGGAACGGGGAGCTGTTTTTT
CASSIAQGNGELFF